The clone carrying this T cell receptor beta chain was found many times. Its antigen is not known. The CDR3 contains 13 residues. J was trimmed by 2 bases and V by 6 bases; bases with no gene match: 4. CDR1 and CDR2 (germline): DFQATT, SNEGSKA (reference sequence). The record originates from a study of T cells after yellow fever vaccination. Study in general: Fractions of limited cellularity were prepared by means of SMART-Seq v4 Ultra Low Input. Regarding the study as a whole: Among primary-vaccination clones, most reappeared after the booster, at roughly 96% for CD4 and under 90% for CD8. A weaker but faster secondary response was observed, peaking on day 5 versus 15.

A universal primer site and UMIs were added as TCR cDNA was made by 5'RACE template switching. TCRdb ran MiXCR on the 5' RACE reads and lists one entry per CDR3 protein. The sample consists of around 180,000 distinct CDR3 sequences, about 6% of them appearing once. This chain uses TRBV20-1 with TRBJ1-3; 7 bases map to TRBD1. The starting material was CD4+ T cells sorted from PBMCs, obtained on the day of the first yellow fever vaccination. This sequence was found in a man younger than 35 who received the YFV17D yellow fever vaccine. This CDR3 reads CSAHTGAGNTIYF. The DNA for the CDR3 is TGCAGTGCCCACACAGGGGCTGGAAACACCATATATTTT.